This T cell receptor delta chain was recovered during a study of γδ T cells in repeated Plasmodium falciparum infection. Across the whole study: Samples were taken at baseline, before some infections, and 21 days after each. Study-level points and caveats: Waves of new clonotype selection appeared after repeated controlled infections in Vdelta2-negative, largely Vdelta1+, gammadelta T cells.

CDR1 and CDR2 (germline): GEAIGNYY, EKD. V gave up 3 bases and J gave up 2 bases; unmatched junction bases: 15. This CDR3 has 19 amino acids. The sample holds many counts of this clone. Its antigen is still unknown. Each sorted gammadelta sample had TRG and TRD chains sequenced. TCRdb reprocessed the multiplex PCR reads using CATT. The table shows tens of thousands of delta-chain clones, with less than 2% occurring only once. Bulk repertoires came from Vgamma9/Vdelta2+ or Vdelta2-negative gammadelta T cells flow-sorted from PBMC. The rearrangement uses TRDV2 and TRDJ1, with 12 bases identical to TRDD3. The clonotype comes from a pool of human donors (malaria-infected and uninfected, not separated). The specimen was gamma-delta T cells from blood. This CDR3 is CACDFLLGDTGVRTDKLIF. The CDR3 coding sequence is TGTGCCTGTGACTTTCTTCTGGGGGATACGGGGGTCCGTACCGATAAACTCATCTTT.